One sample yielded the 15 T cell receptor beta chains listed below, sequenced in a study of radiotherapy plus CTLA-4 blockade in lung cancer. The protocol was immunoSEQ multiplex PCR, while the TCRdb copy is restricted to in-frame clones and leaves out a portion. The table lists about 51,000 clones, around 79% of them singletons, with about 8.5% in the top ten. The sequencing used peripheral blood, collected from a patient treated with radiotherapy plus ipilimumab. These receptor sequences come from a human donor with non-small cell lung cancer who had a complete response to radiotherapy plus ipilimumab.

V usage is TRBV5-4 and J usage is TRBJ2-2; D unclear. The CDR3 consists of 13 residues. V was clipped by 0 bases and J by 6 bases, with 6 bases between them. Per germline, CDR1 SGHNT and CDR2 YYREEE (reference sequence). The DNA of the CDR3 is TGTGCCAGCAGCTTGGCAGGTCCCGGGGAGCTGTTTTTT. Translating gives CASSLAGPGELFF.

The CDR3 DNA is TGTGCCAGCATGGAGACTAGCGGGGCATATGAGCAGTTCTTC. Protein product: CASMETSGAYEQFF. V usage is TRBV6-4 and J usage is TRBJ2-1; 11 bases match TRBD2. The CDR3 consists of 14 residues. CDR1 and CDR2 from the germline V gene are MRHNA and SNTAGT. Trimming at V came to 7 bases and at J to 8 bases, leaving 7 bases not matched to a gene.

This clone was seen just once. The rearrangement links TRBV4-3 to TRBJ2-1, with 8 positions matching TRBD2. The V gene end was trimmed by 0 bases and the J gene end by 5 bases; junction bases not matched to a gene: 9. CDR1 is LGHNA and CDR2 is YSLEER in the germline V gene. This CDR3 has 17 amino acids. The CDR3 bases are TGCGCCAGCAGCCAAGATCCTACGGGAGGGTTTGACAATGAGCAGTTCTTC. Its protein product is CASSQDPTGGFDNEQFF.

This clone appeared a single time. This chain links TRBV5-4 with TRBJ2-1; D perhaps matches TRBD2 (6 bases). The germline V and J ends were trimmed by 2 bases and 2 bases, with 11 bases remaining between them. The CDR3 is 15 residues long. The germline gives CDR1 SGHNT, CDR2 YYREEE (reference sequence). The CDR3 region has the DNA TGTGCCAGCAGCTTACGATGGGGGGCCTACAATGAGCAGTTCTTC. This encodes CASSLRWGAYNEQFF.

The rearrangement uses TRBV10-1 and TRBJ2-1; TRBD2 agrees at 10 bases. The trim removed 6 bases at V and 6 bases at J, leaving 8 bases unmatched. The CDR3 length is 15 residues. CDR1 and CDR2 (germline): WNHNN, SYGVQD (reference sequence). This CDR3 is CASSGPGLAPNEQFF. The CDR3 DNA is TGCGCCAGCAGCGGACCGGGACTAGCGCCCAATGAGCAGTTCTTC.

The chain is built from TRBV10-3 and TRBJ2-3, with TRBD2 as a possible D gene (6 bases). This CDR3 is 17 amino acids long. V was clipped by 6 bases and J by 3 bases, with 22 bases between them. Germline-derived CDR1 and CDR2 are ENHRY and SYGVKD. The CDR3 sequence is CAIRPLGGGLGTDTQYF. CDR3 DNA: TGTGCCATCAGACCCCTTGGGGGAGGATTAGGAACAGATACGCAGTATTTT.

A remark on this clone: At one end the junction does not follow the germline gene, possibly because of a read error. The chain employs TRBV5-4 and TRBJ2-1; D possibly corresponds to TRBD1 (6 bases). Germline V CDR1 and CDR2: SGHNT, YYREEE (reference sequence). The CDR3 has 9 amino acids. CDR3 sequence (DNA): TGTGCCAGCAGCCCCCGGACAGTCTTC. It is translated as CASSPRTVF.

The chain has TRBV10-3 and TRBJ1-2; D remains ambiguous. Germline CDR1 reads ENHRY; CDR2 reads SYGVKD. Trimming left V 10 bases short and J 4 bases short, with 19 bases between. The CDR3 sequence is 14 residues long. CDR3 DNA: TGTGCCACCTGGGCGAACCCCAGTTCCTATGGCTACACCTTC. Translating gives CATWANPSSYGYTF.

J is TRBJ1-2 and V is TRBV12-5, with TRBD1 matching 8 bases. Germline CDR1 and CDR2: LGHNT and FRNRAP. Losses at the gene ends were 1 base for V and 0 bases for J; bases not matched to a gene: 1. The CDR3 sequence is 15 residues long. The CDR3 sequence: CASGLGDRTNYGYTF. The CDR3 bases are TGTGCTAGTGGTTTGGGGGACAGGACTAACTATGGCTACACCTTC.

In DNA form, the CDR3 reads TGCAGCGTTTCCGAGGGTTCCTATGGCTACACCTTC. Protein: CSVSEGSYGYTF. V gene TRBV29-1 combines with J gene TRBJ1-2; D ambiguous. V lost 5 bases and J lost 4, with 11 bases in between. In germline, CDR1 is SQVTM, CDR2 ANQGSEA. The CDR3 has 12 residues.

The V gene is TRBV29-1, the J gene TRBJ2-7; no clear D gene. Germline V gene sequence: CDR1 SQVTM, CDR2 ANQGSEA. Trimming removed 0 bases at V and 2 bases at J, with 11 bases between. The CDR3 is made up of 14 amino acids. The CDR3 DNA follows: TGCAGCGTTGAAGACGATACTGATCCCTACGAGCAGTACTTC. This translates into CSVEDDTDPYEQYF.

This rearrangement joins TRBV30 to TRBJ2-7; D is possibly TRBD1 (6 bases). The CDR3 totals 12 residues. V was pared by 4 bases and J by 2 bases, with 9 bases between. Germline V CDR1 and CDR2: GTSNPN, SVGIG (reference sequence). CDR3 in amino acids: CAWNRAPYEQYF. The CDR3 bases are TGTGCCTGGAACAGGGCGCCCTACGAGCAGTACTTC.

The chain is built from TRBV28 and TRBJ1-2, with 8 bases lining up with TRBD1. V lost 6 bases to trimming and J lost 8 bases; unmatched junction nucleotides: 11. The germline V gene has CDR1 MDHEN and CDR2 SYDVKM. The CDR3 spans 14 residues. CDR3 DNA: TGTGCCAGCAGGAATCTTCAGGGGGCGCGGGGCTACACCTTC. The encoded protein is CASRNLQGARGYTF.

The gene calls are TRBV29-1 and TRBJ2-6; a possible D gene is TRBD1 (5 bases). The CDR3 spans 15 residues. Trimming removed 6 bases at V and 2 bases at J, with 14 bases between. Germline V CDR1 and CDR2: SQVTM, ANQGSEA. The CDR3 here is CSVLAPGPGANVLTF. In DNA, the CDR3 is TGCAGCGTCTTAGCTCCAGGGCCTGGGGCCAACGTCCTGACTTTC.

DNA of the CDR3: TGTGCCAGCAGTAAAAGGACAGCTTACACAGATACGCAGTATTTT. Its translation is CASSKRTAYTDTQYF. The V and J genes are TRBV6-1 and TRBJ2-3; perhaps TRBD1 as D (6 bases). The CDR3 runs 15 residues. With 5 bases removed from V and 2 bases from J, the gap between germline ends came to 14 bases. Germline assignment: CDR1 MNHNS and CDR2 SASEGT.